The 4 T cell receptor beta chains listed next were all sequenced from one sample in a study of cytomegalovirus exposure and HLA in healthy donors. Use of 60 Vbeta and 13 Jbeta primers characterized the PCR. Here immunoSEQ multiplex PCR was the method, and the copy in TCRdb shows in-frame clones only, minus some. The repertoire consists of more than 150,000 clones, with about 82% occurring once and the leading ten covering around 1.6%. What was sequenced was PBMCs. Every receptor here comes from a man aged 18-30 years in good health and CMV-seronegative.

This chain connects TRBV29-1 to TRBJ2-1; 7 bases map to TRBD1. The germline V gene has CDR1 SQVTM and CDR2 ANQGSEA. This CDR3 comprises 14 residues. J gave up 4 bases and V 3 bases, and 6 bases lay outside the gene matches. CDR3 bases: TGCAGCGTTGAGGGACGGGACAGTTACAATGAGCAGTTCTTC. It is translated as CSVEGRDSYNEQFF.

The rearrangement uses TRBV6-4 and TRBJ1-4, with D perhaps TRBD1 (5 bases). CDR3 length: 16 amino acids. V was cut by 0 bases and J by 5 bases, with 13 bases left in between. The germline V gene encodes CDR1 MRHNA and CDR2 SNTAGT. CDR3 sequence reads: CASSDSWGRENEKLFF. The CDR3 DNA sequence: TGTGCCAGCAGTGACTCGTGGGGCAGAGAGAATGAAAAACTGTTTTTT.

The J gene is TRBJ1-1, the V gene TRBV5-8; 7 positions match TRBD1. The V segment lost 2 bases and the J segment 3 bases; nucleotides outside the gene matches: 4. Looked up from germline, CDR1 is SGHTS and CDR2 is YDEGEE. The CDR3 spans 14 residues. CDR3 nucleotides: TGTGCCAGCAGCTTACAGGGGTTTTACACTGAAGCTTTCTTT. Translated, it gives CASSLQGFYTEAFF.

The rearrangement joins TRBV28 to TRBJ1-2; TRBD1 matches 12 bases. J gave up 8 bases and V 2 bases, and 12 bases lay outside the gene matches. CDR3 length: 17 amino acids. Germline V CDR1 and CDR2: MDHEN, SYDVKM. The CDR3 is CASSLLHPGQGAIGYTF. CDR3 nucleotide sequence: TGTGCCAGCAGTTTACTCCATCCGGGACAGGGGGCAATAGGCTACACCTTC.